The rows below give T cell receptor beta chains drawn from one sample of a study of human thymus T cells. TCRdb's copy holds only in-frame clones and misses some; the assay was immunoSEQ multiplex PCR. The profile covers around 130,000 clones, with over 85% appearing a single time and approximately 0.022% taken by the ten largest. The source material was thymus tissue. All receptors come from a boy under two years old with a congenital heart defect but otherwise immunologically healthy. Both conserved end residues are trimmed from each CDR3.

TRBJ2-3 | 15 | TRBV2 | ASSESPVRPRGDTQY
TRBJ1-6 | 12 | TRBV7-9 | ASSRDRANSPLH
TRBJ2-2 | 17 | TRBV4-2 | ASSPTTLAGGRGTGELF
TRBJ1-2 | 13 | TRBV28 | ASSQGQGKNYGYT
TRBJ1-1 | 11 | TRBV5-6 | ASSLGDGTEAF
TRBJ1-2 | 13 | TRBV5-4 | ASSLGQGDNYGYT
TRBJ1-6 | 13 | TRBV4-3 | ASSQEDLEDSPLH
TRBJ2-3 | 13 | TRBV9 | ASSVEPAAADTQY
TRBJ1-5 | 10 | TRBV29-1 | SVESPNQPQH
TRBJ2-1 | 17 | TRBV5-1 | ASSLPRDRGVDRIIEQF
TRBJ2-1 | 13 | TRBV7-3 | ASSATPASYNEQF
TRBJ1-2 | 13 | TRBV12-5 | ASPHRGGPGSGYT
TRBJ2-5 | 11 | TRBV7-2 | ASSPDGQETQY
TRBJ1-6 | 13 | TRBV5-4 | ASSLDRHVNSPLH
TRBJ1-2 | 13 | TRBV4-3 | ASSQEEWSRYGYT
TRBJ1-1 | 13 | TRBV7-9 | ASSFFRQSNTEAF
TRBJ2-1 | 11 | TRBV19 | ASSIVRGHEQF
TRBJ1-2 | 14 | TRBV4-3 | ASSLYLYRGEDGYT
TRBJ1-1 | 16 | TRBV25-1 | ASSGPPLRHHSMAEAF
TRBJ1-5 | 16 | TRBV9 | ASSVAKKPQGRNQPQH
TRBJ2-5 | 15 | TRBV5-5 | ASSLLAGLGEQETQY
TRBJ1-2 | 12 | TRBV2 | ASSVRESDYGYT
TRBJ2-7 | 13 | TRBV11-2 | ASSWEGTNPYEQY
TRBJ1-1 | 11 | TRBV6-1 | ASSPRDTSEAF
TRBJ2-1 | 16 | TRBV5-1 | ASSKGLAGASSYNEQF
TRBJ2-5 | 12 | TRBV15 | ATSRRGGRETQY
TRBJ1-2 | 12 | TRBV4-1 | ASSQQAGNYGYT
TRBJ2-6 | 15 | TRBV19 | ASRRDRGHAGANVLT
TRBJ2-5 | 12 | TRBV5-1 | ASSLGGTQETQY
TRBJ2-5 | 14 | TRBV6-6 | ASGPTPGLGEETQY
TRBJ2-5 | 11 | TRBV5-1 | ASSLGKGETQY
TRBJ2-7 | 13 | TRBV5-1 | ASSPGGGGTYEQY
TRBJ2-3 | 14 | TRBV4-3 | ASSQDRAASTDTQY
TRBJ1-1 | 12 | TRBV11-2 | ASSSIRGPTEAF
TRBJ2-5 | 10 | TRBV2 | ASSGTEETQY
TRBJ2-5 | 14 | TRBV4-3 | ASSQERAVNQETQY
TRBJ2-5 | 12 | TRBV12-5 | ASGPSSRGKTQY
TRBJ2-2 | 13 | TRBV5-1 | ASSLPAGDTGELF
TRBJ2-7 | 13 | TRBV18 | ASSPNRQGAYEQY
TRBJ2-5 | 12 | TRBV4-1 | ASSRSGTEETQY
TRBJ1-1 | 13 | TRBV27 | ASRGWGRGNTEAF
TRBJ2-3 | 13 | TRBV6-6 | ASSSHSAGGGTQY
TRBJ2-7 | 16 | TRBV7-9 | ASSRGGLIGTVSYEQY
TRBJ1-1 | 13 | TRBV5-1 | ASSLDGFWNTEAF